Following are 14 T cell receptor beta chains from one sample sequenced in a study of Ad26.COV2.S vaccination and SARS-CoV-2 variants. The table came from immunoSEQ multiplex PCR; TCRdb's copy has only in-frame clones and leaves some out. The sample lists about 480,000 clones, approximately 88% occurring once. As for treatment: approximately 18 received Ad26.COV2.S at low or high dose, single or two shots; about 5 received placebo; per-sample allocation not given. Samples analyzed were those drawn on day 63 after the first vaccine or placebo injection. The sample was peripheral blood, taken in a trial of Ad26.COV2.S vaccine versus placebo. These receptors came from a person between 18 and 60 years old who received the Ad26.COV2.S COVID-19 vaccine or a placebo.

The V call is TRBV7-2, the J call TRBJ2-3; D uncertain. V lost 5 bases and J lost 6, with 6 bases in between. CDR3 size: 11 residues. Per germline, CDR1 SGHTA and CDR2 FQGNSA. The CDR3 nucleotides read TGTGCCAGCAGCCACCAGGATACGCAGTATTTT. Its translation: CASSHQDTQYF.

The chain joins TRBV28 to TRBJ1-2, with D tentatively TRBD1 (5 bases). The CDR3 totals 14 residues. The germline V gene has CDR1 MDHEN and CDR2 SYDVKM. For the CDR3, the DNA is TGTGCGACGTACTTGGCCGGGGCTTTGAATGGCTACACCTTC. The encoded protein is CATYLAGALNGYTF.

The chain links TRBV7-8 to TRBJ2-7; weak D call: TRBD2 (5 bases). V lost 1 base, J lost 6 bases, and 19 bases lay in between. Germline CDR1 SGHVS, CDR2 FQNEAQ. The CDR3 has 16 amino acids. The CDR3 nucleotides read TGTGCCAGCAGCTTAGTCACGGGGATAAGGTCCCCCGAGCAGTACTTC. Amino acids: CASSLVTGIRSPEQYF.

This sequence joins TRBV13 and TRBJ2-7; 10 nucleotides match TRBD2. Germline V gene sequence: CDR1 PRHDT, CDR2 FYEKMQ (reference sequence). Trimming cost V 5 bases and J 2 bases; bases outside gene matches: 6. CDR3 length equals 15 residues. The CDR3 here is CASSPRTSGPYEQYF. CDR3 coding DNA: TGTGCCAGCAGCCCCAGGACTAGCGGCCCCTACGAGCAGTACTTC.

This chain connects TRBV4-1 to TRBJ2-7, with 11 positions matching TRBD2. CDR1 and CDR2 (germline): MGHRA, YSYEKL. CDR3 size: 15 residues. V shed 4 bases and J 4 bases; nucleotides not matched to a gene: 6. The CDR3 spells CASSLRLAGPYEQYF. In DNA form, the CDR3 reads TGCGCCAGCAGCCTTCGACTAGCGGGGCCTTACGAGCAGTACTTC.

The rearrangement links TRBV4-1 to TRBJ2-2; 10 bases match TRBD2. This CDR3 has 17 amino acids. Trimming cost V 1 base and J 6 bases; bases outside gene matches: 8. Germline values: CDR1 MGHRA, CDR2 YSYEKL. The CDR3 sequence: CASSQGLAGVLAGELFF. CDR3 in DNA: TGCGCCAGCAGCCAAGGGCTAGCGGGAGTTCTCGCCGGGGAGCTGTTTTTT.

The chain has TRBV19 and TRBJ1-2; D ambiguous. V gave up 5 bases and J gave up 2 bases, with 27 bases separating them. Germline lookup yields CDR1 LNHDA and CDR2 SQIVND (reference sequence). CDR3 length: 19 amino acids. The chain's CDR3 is CASSLGSWDSSLFNYGYTF. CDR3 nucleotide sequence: TGTGCCAGTAGTCTGGGATCGTGGGATAGCTCCTTATTCAACTATGGCTACACCTTC.

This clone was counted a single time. CDR3 amino acids: CASSASLAGGPRGTGELFF. The CDR3 coding sequence is TGTGCCAGCAGCGCATCACTAGCGGGAGGGCCCCGCGGGACCGGGGAGCTGTTTTTT. V usage is TRBV9 and J usage is TRBJ2-2; TRBD2 agrees at 13 bases. The CDR3 totals 19 residues. The V segment lost 3 bases and the J segment 5 bases; nucleotides outside the gene matches: 13. Germline loops: CDR1 SGDLS, CDR2 YYNGEE.

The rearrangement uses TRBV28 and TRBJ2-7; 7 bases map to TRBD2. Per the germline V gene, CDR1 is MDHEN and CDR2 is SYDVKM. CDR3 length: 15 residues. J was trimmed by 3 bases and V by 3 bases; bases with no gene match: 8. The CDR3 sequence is CASSLPRGSYYEQYF. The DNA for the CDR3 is TGTGCCAGCAGTTTGCCACGCGGGAGTTACTACGAGCAGTACTTC.

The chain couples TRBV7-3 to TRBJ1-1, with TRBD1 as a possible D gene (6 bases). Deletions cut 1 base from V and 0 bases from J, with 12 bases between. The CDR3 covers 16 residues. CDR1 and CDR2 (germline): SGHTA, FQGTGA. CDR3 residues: CASSLIPGVVNTEAFF. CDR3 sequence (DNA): TGTGCCAGCAGCTTAATCCCAGGGGTAGTGAACACTGAAGCTTTCTTT.

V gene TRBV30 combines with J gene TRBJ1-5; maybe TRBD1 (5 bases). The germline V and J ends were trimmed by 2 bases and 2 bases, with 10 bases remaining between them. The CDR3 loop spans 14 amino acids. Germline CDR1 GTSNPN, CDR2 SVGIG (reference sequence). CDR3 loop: CAWSRGVGNQPQHF. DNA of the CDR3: TGTGCCTGGAGTCGGGGGGTGGGCAATCAGCCCCAGCATTTT.

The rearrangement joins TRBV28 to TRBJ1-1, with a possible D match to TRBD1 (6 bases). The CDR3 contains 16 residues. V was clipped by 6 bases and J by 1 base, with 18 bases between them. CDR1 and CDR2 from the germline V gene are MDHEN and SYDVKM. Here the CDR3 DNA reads TGTGCCAGCAGCTTCACTGGGGGGGCGGCGAACACTGAAGCTTTCTTT. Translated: CASSFTGGAANTEAFF.

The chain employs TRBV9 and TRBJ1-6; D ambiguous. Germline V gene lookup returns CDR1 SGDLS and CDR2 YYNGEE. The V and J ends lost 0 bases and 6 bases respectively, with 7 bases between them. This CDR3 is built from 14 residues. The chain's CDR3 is CASSVGAVNSPLHF. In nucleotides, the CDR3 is TGTGCCAGCAGCGTAGGGGCGGTTAATTCACCCCTCCACTTT.

The CDR3 nucleotides are TGTGCCACCCGCCGCCCCGGCGGCACCGGGGAGCTGTTTTTT. Protein sequence: CATRRPGGTGELFF. V gene TRBV15 combines with J gene TRBJ2-2; no clear D. CDR3 length equals 14 residues. Germline V gene lookup returns CDR1 LNHNV and CDR2 YYDKDF (reference sequence). The V gene lost 8 bases and the J gene lost 4 bases, with 14 bases spanning the gap.